This T cell receptor (beta chain) originates from a study of regulatory T cells in long-lasting Graves disease. Study-level points and caveats: The study found TRBV28, TRBJ1-2 and TRBJ2-5 favored in persistent disease. TCR diversity was lower in persistent Graves' patients (versus newly diagnosed ones).

The V and J ends lost 2 bases and 3 bases, in that order; junction bases with no gene match: 12. Germline values: CDR1 SGHDN, CDR2 FVKESK. The CDR3 runs 17 residues. Arm-PCR with iRepertoire HTBI primers amplified the CDR3 regions for these TCR beta libraries. TCRdb fed the multiplex PCR reads into MiXCR, producing one record per CDR3 protein. The table records about 440,000 distinct CDR3 sequences, 14% to 15% of them present only once. Documented time point: newly diagnosed GD, antithyroid drugs for less than 3 months. With RNA extracted from PBMCs as input, the TCR library was made. Points on this clonotype: Its matching antigen is unknown.

These data were likewise used in another study, on T cells in Graves' hyperthyroidism and ophthalmopathy. In that study: Each patient was aged 18 to 65 and had newly diagnosed hyperthyroidism of under 2 months' duration.

The V call is TRBV14, the J call TRBJ1-2; 7 bases align to TRBD1. The sequence came from a woman aged 25 to 39 with Graves disease. The sequenced sample was peripheral blood mononuclear cells (PBMCs), obtained at new diagnosis, from a patient treated with antithyroid drugs. The CDR3 nucleotides read TGTGCCAGCAGCCAATGGTACGGGACAGCCTCAGACTATGGCTACACCTTC. Its translation is CASSQWYGTASDYGYTF.